This T cell receptor (beta chain) was observed in a study of early T cells in non-severe SARS-CoV-2 infection. The table lists this clonotype with a few counts. TCRdb reanalysed the 5' RACE reads using MiXCR and keeps one entry per CDR3 protein. The data contain about 80,000 distinct CDR3 sequences, more than 4% of them singletons. Trimming removed 7 bases from V and 6 bases from J, with 9 bases in between. Germline V gives CDR1 MNHNY, CDR2 SVGAGI (reference sequence). The CDR3 is made up of 11 amino acids. This chain connects TRBV6-6 to TRBJ1-2; no firm D call. Here the sequenced sample was whole blood, taken at baseline. The source of this sequence is an adult who was a healthcare worker with PCR-confirmed SARS-CoV-2 infection or an uninfected control (not recorded which). This CDR3 reads CASTGSHGYTF. CDR3 nucleotides: TGTGCCAGCACCGGGTCCCATGGCTACACCTTC.